The 18 T cell receptor beta chains presented below share a single source sample, sequenced in a study of cytomegalovirus exposure and HLA in healthy donors. Vbeta (60) and Jbeta (13) primers were used in the PCR. The method was immunoSEQ multiplex PCR; TCRdb's version includes in-frame clones alone and lacks a portion of them. The repertoire consists of about 130,000 clones, with around 80% occurring once and the leading ten covering about 4.9%. The specimen sequenced was PBMCs. The source of these receptors is a man aged 25-40 years in good health.

The genes are TRBV29-1 and TRBJ2-3; D is undetermined. Trimming pared 6 bases from V and 4 bases from J, leaving 8 bases between. Germline V gene sequence: CDR1 SQVTM, CDR2 ANQGSEA. The CDR3 loop spans 11 amino acids. The CDR3 nucleotides are TGCAGCGTAAAACAGTCAGATACGCAGTATTTT. Protein product: CSVKQSDTQYF.

The V call is TRBV11-2, the J call TRBJ2-7; 8 positions agree with TRBD2. Germline V CDR1 and CDR2: SGHAT, FQNNGV. V shed 2 bases, J shed 0 bases, and the junction held 6 bases outside the gene matches. The CDR3 runs 16 residues. The CDR3 region has the DNA TGTGCCAGCAGCTTACGTTCCGGGAGGGCCTCCTACGAGCAGTACTTC. Translating gives CASSLRSGRASYEQYF.

This rearrangement joins TRBV15 to TRBJ2-3, with 7 bases aligning to TRBD2. V lost 1 base, J lost 4 bases, and 5 bases stayed unmatched. Germline CDR1 and CDR2: LNHNV and YYDKDF (reference sequence). The CDR3 has 15 amino acids. The CDR3 bases are TGTGCCACCAGCAGAGGCGGGAGTCCCTCAGATACGCAGTATTTT. Its protein product is CATSRGGSPSDTQYF.

The rearrangement joins TRBV11-2 to TRBJ2-3; a weak D match, TRBD1 (5 bases). This CDR3 has 15 residues. CDR1 and CDR2 from the germline V gene are SGHAT and FQNNGV. Trimming removed 5 bases at V and 1 base at J, with 13 bases between. CDR3 sequence (DNA): TGTGCCAGCAGCCCAGAGCCCAGGGGCACAGATACGCAGTATTTT. Translating it yields CASSPEPRGTDTQYF.

The chain is built from TRBV11-3 and TRBJ2-1, with 9 bases fitting TRBD1. The CDR3 has 14 residues. The V gene end was trimmed by 4 bases and the J gene end by 9 bases; junction bases not matched to a gene: 7. Germline values: CDR1 SGHNT, CDR2 YENEEA. The CDR3 DNA follows: TGTGCCAGCAGCTATCGGACAGGGGAGGGTGAGCAGTTCTTC. Protein product: CASSYRTGEGEQFF.

The V and J genes are TRBV4-3 and TRBJ2-1; 8 positions agree with TRBD1. Germline V gives CDR1 LGHNA, CDR2 YSLEER. The ends lost 0 bases at V and 12 bases at J; junction bases unmatched: 10. The CDR3 extends over 15 amino acids. The CDR3 here is CASSQDGTGGFGQFF. Here the CDR3 DNA reads TGCGCCAGCAGCCAAGATGGGACAGGCGGGTTCGGGCAGTTCTTC.

This chain connects TRBV6-1 to TRBJ1-2; TRBD1 is a possible D gene (6 bases). V was cut by 9 bases and J by 8 bases, with 19 bases left in between. Germline CDR1 is MNHNS and CDR2 is SASEGT. This CDR3 comprises 13 residues. The CDR3 coding sequence is TGTGCCAGTCAACAGGGTGGGGCTCAGGGCTACACCTTC. This encodes CASQQGGAQGYTF.

The chain employs TRBV6-4 and TRBJ2-1; 9 positions match TRBD2. The germline gives CDR1 MRHNA, CDR2 SNTAGT. The junction had 11 bases not matched to a gene; V was cut back by 10 bases and J by 4 bases. The CDR3 extends over 15 amino acids. The CDR3 DNA sequence: TGTGCCACCACTTCTGAAGCGGGAGGTTACAATGAGCAGTTCTTC. It encodes CATTSEAGGYNEQFF.

The chain recombines TRBV29-1 with TRBJ2-7; D gene uncertain. The CDR3 is made up of 11 amino acids. Germline loops: CDR1 SQVTM, CDR2 ANQGSEA. The V end was cut by 7 bases, the J end by 4 bases, with 11 bases between. The CDR3: CSATTKYEQYF. In DNA form, the CDR3 reads TGCAGCGCCACCACTAAATACGAGCAGTACTTC.

The chain links TRBV18 to TRBJ2-3; 10 bases are a match to TRBD2. Trimming removed 2 bases from V and 2 bases from J; junction bases left unmatched: 7. This CDR3 is built from 17 residues. Germline CDR1 KGHSH, CDR2 LQKENI. In nucleotides, the CDR3 is TGTGCCAGCTCACCATGGCTAGCGGGAGCCCTCACAGATACGCAGTATTTT. Encoded protein: CASSPWLAGALTDTQYF.

V usage is TRBV18 and J usage is TRBJ1-2; 8 bases align to TRBD1. With 6 bases clipped from V and 8 bases from J, the junction kept 8 bases outside the gene matches. Germline V gives CDR1 KGHSH, CDR2 LQKENI. The CDR3 length is 13 residues. CDR3 in amino acids: CASSPGQGGGYTF. The DNA of the CDR3 is TGTGCCAGCTCCCCAGGACAGGGTGGCGGCTACACCTTC.

V is TRBV2 and J is TRBJ2-7, with 10 bases fitting TRBD1. With 6 bases clipped from V and 3 bases from J, the junction kept 14 bases outside the gene matches. CDR3 length: 17 amino acids. CDR1 is SNHLY, CDR2 FYNNEI, per germline. CDR3 nucleotide sequence: TGTGCCAGCAGACCGGGACAGGGGATAGAGCGGGGCTACGAGCAGTACTTC. Its protein is CASRPGQGIERGYEQYF.

This chain links TRBV30 with TRBJ1-4, with TRBD1 matching over 7 bases. J gave up 7 bases and V 2 bases, and 10 bases lay outside the gene matches. In germline, CDR1 is GTSNPN, CDR2 SVGIG (reference sequence). CDR3 length: 15 residues. CDR3 residues: CAWSSRQGPTEKLFF. The CDR3 DNA is TGTGCCTGGAGTTCGAGACAGGGCCCCACTGAAAAACTGTTTTTT.

This clone was seen just once. V is TRBV18 and J is TRBJ2-7; D uncertain. Germline V gene sequence: CDR1 KGHSH, CDR2 LQKENI. The CDR3 extends over 14 amino acids. V shed 4 bases and J shed 3 bases, with 13 bases lying between them. CDR3 nucleotides: TGTGCCAGCTCACTCTCACCCACTCACTACGAGCAGTACTTC. It is translated as CASSLSPTHYEQYF.

This chain uses TRBV11-3 with TRBJ2-1; 13 bases line up with TRBD2. The CDR3 is 17 residues long. V lost 5 bases, J lost 5 bases, and 9 bases stayed unmatched. Per the germline V gene, CDR1 is SGHNT and CDR2 is YENEEA. The CDR3: CASSRPGLAGIDNEQFF. The CDR3 nucleotides are TGTGCCAGCAGCCGTCCGGGACTAGCGGGAATCGACAATGAGCAGTTCTTC. The whole variable domain, remainder taken from reference TRBV11-3 and TRBJ2-1, is EAGVVQSPRYKIIEKKQPVAFWCNPISGHNTLYWYLQNLGQGPELLIRYENEEAVDDSQLPKDRFSAERLKGVDSTLKIQPAELGDSAVYLCASSRPGLAGIDNEQFFGPGTRLTVL.

A few counts support this clone. The V call is TRBV4-1, the J call TRBJ2-5, with 8 bases lining up with TRBD2. The V segment lost 6 bases and the J segment 3 bases; nucleotides outside the gene matches: 6. CDR3 length: 14 residues. Germline lookup yields CDR1 MGHRA and CDR2 YSYEKL. Here the CDR3 DNA reads TGCGCCAGCAGGGCGGGGGGAACCAAAGAGACCCAGTACTTC. It encodes CASRAGGTKETQYF.

DNA of the CDR3: TGCGCCAGCAGCTTGGGGGACAGGGCTAACTATGGCTACACCTTC. As protein: CASSLGDRANYGYTF. The rearrangement uses TRBV5-1 and TRBJ1-2; 9 bases align to TRBD1. V shed 0 bases and J 0 bases; nucleotides not matched to a gene: 0. The CDR3 contains 15 residues. CDR1 and CDR2 from the germline V gene are SGHRS and YFSETQ. Complete variable domain (other parts from reference TRBV5-1 and TRBJ1-2): KAGVTQTPRYLIKTRGQQVTLSCSPISGHRSVSWYQQTPGQGLQFLFEYFSETQRNKGNFPGRFSGRQFSNSRSEMNVSTLELGDSALYLCASSLGDRANYGYTFGSGTRLTVV.

This clone was detected once. The chain employs TRBV5-4 and TRBJ2-1, with 10 bases lining up with TRBD2. The V gene's germline CDR1 is SGHNT and CDR2 YYREEE (reference sequence). This CDR3 is 15 amino acids long. The ends lost 1 base at V and 8 bases at J; junction bases unmatched: 6. The CDR3 reads CASSLSSGSWDEQFF. CDR3 DNA sequence: TGTGCCAGCAGCTTGTCTAGCGGGAGTTGGGATGAGCAGTTCTTC. The whole variable domain, remainder taken from reference TRBV5-4 and TRBJ2-1, is ETGVTQSPTHLIKTRGQQVTLRCSSQSGHNTVSWYQQALGQGPQFIFQYYREEENGRGNFPPRFSGLQFPNYSSELNVNALELDDSALYLCASSLSSGSWDEQFFGPGTRLTVL.